The rows below give T cell receptor beta chains drawn from one sample of a study of shared clonotypes between healthy human individuals. Profiled with immunoSEQ multiplex PCR; TCRdb holds only in-frame clones, not every one. The table records under 600,000 clones, about 96% of them present only once. Sequencing was carried out using naive CD4+ T cells sorted from blood. These receptors were collected from a woman aged 25 to 39 in good health. CDR3s include the opening cysteine and the closing phenylalanine or tryptophan. The order of the fields is clone size, J gene, V gene, D gene, CDR3 DNA, CDR3 protein. The D gene is left open where the match is weak. A clone size is listed for some rows: how often the clone was seen (once, few, many), or a class if it is expanded.

>-|TRBJ2-7|TRBV27|-
TGTGCCAGCAGTAGAAGTAGGGCCTACGAGCAGTACTTC
CASSRSRAYEQYF
>-|TRBJ2-7|TRBV11-2|TRBD1
TGTGCCAGCAGCTCGATACAGGGGGCGTTTTTCTACGAGCAGTACTTC
CASSSIQGAFFYEQYF
>-|TRBJ2-1|TRBV5-1|-
TGCGCCAGCAGCTTGGACAAAGGTAGTCGGTACAATGAGCAGTTCTTC
CASSLDKGSRYNEQFF
>-|TRBJ2-1|TRBV4-2|TRBD2
TGTGCCAGCAGCCAAGATGGGACTAGCGGGAGCCACAATGAGCAGTTCTTC
CASSQDGTSGSHNEQFF
>-|TRBJ1-3|TRBV28|-
TGTGCCAGCAGTTCGCCCCAGGGAATCCCCCTCTCTGGAAACACCATATATTTT
CASSSPQGIPLSGNTIYF
>-|TRBJ2-5|TRBV10-3|TRBD1
TGTGCCATCAGGGCACCGGGACAGGGCGTCGAGACCCAGTACTTC
CAIRAPGQGVETQYF
>few|TRBJ2-7|TRBV27|-
TGTGCCAGCAGTCCTCATCCTAGCTACGAGCAGTACTTC
CASSPHPSYEQYF
>-|TRBJ1-1|TRBV18|TRBD1
TGTGCCAGCTCACCGAAACAGGGGCCGAACACTGAAGCTTTCTTT
CASSPKQGPNTEAFF
>-|TRBJ2-5|TRBV2|-
TGTGCCAGCAGTGTATTGGACAGATCGTGGGAGACCCAGTACTTC
CASSVLDRSWETQYF
>-|TRBJ1-2|TRBV5-4|TRBD1
TGTGCCAGCAGCCTCTGGACAGGGTCGATTAACTATGGCTACACCTTC
CASSLWTGSINYGYTF
>-|TRBJ2-4|TRBV27|-
TGTGCCAGCAGTACGCTTGACAGAGTTGGGGACAAAAACATTCAGTACTTC
CASSTLDRVGDKNIQYF